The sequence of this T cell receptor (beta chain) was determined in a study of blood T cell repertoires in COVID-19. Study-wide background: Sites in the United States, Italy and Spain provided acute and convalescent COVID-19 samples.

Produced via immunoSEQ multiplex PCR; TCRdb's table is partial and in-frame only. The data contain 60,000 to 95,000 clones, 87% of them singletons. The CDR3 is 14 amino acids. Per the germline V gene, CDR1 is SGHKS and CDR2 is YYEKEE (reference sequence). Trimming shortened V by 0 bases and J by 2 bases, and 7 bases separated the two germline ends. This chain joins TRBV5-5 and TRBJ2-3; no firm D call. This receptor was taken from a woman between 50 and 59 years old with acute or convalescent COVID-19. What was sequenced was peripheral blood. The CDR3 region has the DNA TGTGCCAGCAGCTTGGCTATTCCCACAGATACGCAGTATTTT. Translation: CASSLAIPTDTQYF.